The rows below give T cell receptor beta chains drawn from one sample of a study of CD4 T cells in relation to SARS-CoV-2 and coronaviruses. These receptors' antigens are unknown. Data came from immunoSEQ multiplex PCR; TCRdb stores just in-frame clones and leaves some out. Of more than 25,000 clones in the sample, less than 85% were seen once. The source material was CD4+ T cells from PBMCs, cultured in vitro. These receptors were collected from a human donor in good health. CDR3s include the opening cysteine and the closing phenylalanine or tryptophan. The D gene is left open where the match is weak. Some rows have no size entry. The others give once, few or many, or a class for an expanded clone.

size,D,J,V,CDR3,DNA
NA,NA,TRBJ2-7,TRBV11-2,CASSLGSFQGPQYF,TGTGCCAGCAGCTTAGGGAGTTTTCAGGGGCCGCAGTACTTC
once,NA,TRBJ1-2,TRBV2,CASSEGWGPDYGYTF,TGTGCCAGCAGCGAAGGGTGGGGGCCTGACTATGGCTACACCTTC
NA,TRBD1,TRBJ1-1,TRBV5-1,CASSRGTGEGKDTEAFF,TGCGCCAGCAGCCGCGGGACAGGGGAGGGGAAAGACACTGAAGCTTTCTTT
NA,NA,TRBJ2-3,TRBV12-5,CASGLMTITDTQYF,TGTGCTAGTGGTTTGATGACTATCACAGATACGCAGTATTTT
NA,TRBD1,TRBJ1-6,TRBV5-1,CASKTGDSPLHF,TGCGCCAGCAAGACAGGGGATTCACCCCTCCACTTT
once,TRBD1,TRBJ2-7,TRBV5-4,CASSARTGYEQYF,TGTGCCAGCAGCGCGCGGACAGGGTACGAGCAGTACTTC
NA,TRBD1,TRBJ1-2,TRBV12-5,CASGLHLRTGDNYGYTF,TGTGCTAGTGGTTTACATCTACGGACAGGGGACAACTATGGCTACACCTTC
NA,TRBD2,TRBJ2-2,TRBV19,CASAMSSGVWELFF,TGTGCCAGTGCCATGTCTAGCGGGGTGTGGGAGCTGTTTTTT
few,NA,TRBJ2-3,TRBV5-1,CASSSGPSTDTQYF,TGCGCCAGCAGCTCGGGACCTAGCACAGATACGCAGTATTTT
few,TRBD1,TRBJ2-7,TRBV5-1,CASSQGDSYEQYF,TGCGCCAGTTCGCAGGGGGATTCCTACGAGCAGTACTTC
NA,TRBD1,TRBJ2-7,TRBV29-1,CSGTVGQGAGEQYF,TGCAGCGGTACCGTAGGACAGGGGGCGGGAGAGCAGTACTTC
NA,NA,TRBJ2-7,TRBV7-6,CASSGTSGTDKRGALYEQYF,TGTGCCAGCAGTGGAACCTCCGGGACGGACAAAAGAGGGGCCTTGTACGAGCAGTACTTC
few,NA,TRBJ2-1,TRBV3-1/TRBV3-2,CASSQTRTRGSEQFF,TGTGCCAGCAGCCAAACCCGGACGCGAGGTAGTGAGCAGTTCTTC
NA,NA,TRBJ1-3,TRBV10-2,CASSDDYKTGNTIYF,TGCGCCAGCAGTGACGACTATAAAACTGGAAACACCATATATTTT
NA,TRBD2,TRBJ2-2,TRBV3-1/TRBV3-2,CASSFPDAGGRTGELFF,TGTGCCAGCAGCTTCCCCGATGCGGGAGGTCGTACCGGGGAGCTGTTTTTT
NA,NA,TRBJ2-3,TRBV9,CASSVAPTSGTDTQYF,TGTGCCAGCAGCGTAGCGCCGACTAGTGGCACAGATACGCAGTATTTT
NA,TRBD2,TRBJ2-7,TRBV5-1,CASSFETSGSYEQYF,TGCGCCAGCAGTTTCGAGACTAGCGGATCCTACGAGCAGTACTTC
NA,NA,TRBJ1-4,TRBV30,CAWSPGLKLFF,TGTGCCTGGAGTCCCGGCCTAAAACTGTTTTTT
NA,NA,TRBJ2-4,TRBV21-1,CASSKLQLAKNIQYF,TGTGCCAGCAGCAAACTCCAACTAGCCAAAAACATTCAGTACTTC
NA,TRBD2,TRBJ2-1,TRBV3-1/TRBV3-2,CASSQVRGGANEQFF,TGTGCCAGCAGCCAAGTCCGCGGGGGGGCCAATGAGCAGTTCTTC
NA,NA,TRBJ1-2,TRBV25-1,CASSLPGYGYTF,TGTGCCAGCAGCCTCCCGGGCTATGGCTACACCTTC
NA,NA,TRBJ1-1,TRBV18,CASSPLGAEAEAFF,TGTGCCAGCTCACCACTGGGGGCCGAAGCTGAAGCTTTCTTT
once,TRBD1,TRBJ2-7,TRBV6-6,CASSYEVGTASYEQYF,TGTGCCAGCAGTTACGAAGTCGGGACAGCTTCCTACGAGCAGTACTTC
NA,TRBD1,TRBJ2-5,TRBV19,CASSIVDRGGTQYF,TGTGCCAGTAGTATAGTTGACAGGGGTGGGACCCAGTACTTC
NA,NA,TRBJ1-1,TRBV5-1,CASSLESYTEAFF,TGCGCCAGCAGCTTGGAGAGTTACACTGAAGCTTTCTTT
NA,TRBD1,TRBJ2-7,TRBV7-2,CASSVRQGARGEQYF,TGTGCCAGCAGTGTAAGACAGGGGGCTCGGGGCGAGCAGTACTTC
NA,NA,TRBJ2-7,TRBV7-2,CASSGVSYEQYF,TGTGCCAGCAGTGGGGTCTCCTACGAGCAGTACTTC
NA,TRBD1,TRBJ1-5,TRBV19,CASSQPRQGAFDSNQPQHF,TGTGCCAGTAGCCAACCTCGACAGGGGGCTTTCGATAGCAATCAGCCCCAGCATTTT
NA,TRBD2,TRBJ2-5,TRBV11-2,CASSLGGGGRAIETQYF,TGTGCCAGCAGCTTAGGTGGAGGCGGGAGGGCCATCGAGACCCAGTACTTC
NA,TRBD2,TRBJ2-7,TRBV7-2,CASSDLAASSYEQYF,TGTGCCAGCAGCGACCTAGCGGCCAGCTCCTACGAGCAGTACTTC
NA,NA,TRBJ2-1,TRBV5-1,CASSDNSYNEQFF,TGCGCCAGCAGCGACAACTCCTACAATGAGCAGTTCTTC
NA,TRBD2,TRBJ2-5,TRBV3-1/TRBV3-2,CASSQPSPAGGMETQYF,TGTGCCAGCAGCCAACCCTCCCCAGCGGGGGGGATGGAGACCCAGTACTTC
NA,NA,TRBJ2-3,TRBV5-1,CASSLIADWRTDTQYF,TGCGCCAGCAGCTTGATAGCAGACTGGCGCACAGATACGCAGTATTTT
NA,NA,TRBJ2-5,TRBV7-8,CASSRAGKETQYF,TGTGCCAGCAGCCGGGCCGGGAAAGAGACCCAGTACTTC
NA,NA,TRBJ2-7,TRBV6-5,CASSSTGQEQYF,TGTGCCAGCAGTTCAACCGGCCAGGAGCAGTACTTC
NA,NA,TRBJ1-2,TRBV2,CASKLIGGSKGYTF,TGTGCCAGCAAGTTAATTGGGGGTAGTAAGGGCTACACCTTC
few,NA,TRBJ2-7,TRBV11-2,CASSLVMTGASHEQYF,TGTGCCAGCAGCTTAGTAATGACGGGGGCTTCTCACGAGCAGTACTTC
few,NA,TRBJ1-3,TRBV19,CASRYYSGNTIYF,TGTGCCAGTAGATATTACTCTGGAAACACCATATATTTT
NA,TRBD1,TRBJ1-1,TRBV4-2,CASSQGGQGKQATEAFF,TGTGCCAGCAGCCAAGGAGGACAGGGGAAGCAAGCGACTGAAGCTTTCTTT
NA,TRBD1,TRBJ1-5,TRBV28,CASSLGTAGSQPQHF,TGTGCCAGCAGTCTCGGGACAGCGGGTAGTCAGCCCCAGCATTTT